Below are 9 T cell receptor beta chains sequenced from a single sample in a study of cytomegalovirus exposure and HLA in healthy donors. The PCR ran on 60 Vbeta and 13 Jbeta primers. Method: immunoSEQ multiplex PCR; TCRdb's copy keeps in-frame clones and lacks some. The table lists some 170,000 clones, 77% of them singletons. Input material: PBMCs. These receptors were obtained from a woman aged 25-40 years in good health and CMV-seronegative.

This clone was observed a handful of times. The chain joins TRBV7-8 to TRBJ2-7; unclear D gene. Per germline, CDR1 SGHVS and CDR2 FQNEAQ. The CDR3 consists of 13 residues. V was shortened by 4 bases and J by 3 bases, with 10 bases between the two germline ends. In DNA form, the CDR3 reads TGTGCCAGCAGCTACGCCACGAGCTACGAGCAGTACTTC. Protein sequence: CASSYATSYEQYF.

The V call is TRBV19, the J call TRBJ2-3; 8 bases align to TRBD2. Trimming at V came to 6 bases and at J to 2 bases, leaving 10 bases not matched to a gene. CDR3 size: 16 residues. Germline CDR1 LNHDA, CDR2 SQIVND (reference sequence). CDR3 protein: CASRSSIAGYTDTQYF. In DNA, the CDR3 is TGTGCCAGTAGATCCTCTATAGCGGGGTACACAGATACGCAGTATTTT.

J is TRBJ2-7 and V is TRBV27; D gene unclear. The CDR3 is made up of 12 amino acids. Trimming shortened V by 6 bases and J by 2 bases, and 8 bases separated the two germline ends. The germline V gene encodes CDR1 MNHEY and CDR2 SMNVEV (reference sequence). The CDR3 here is CASRRLAYEQYF. The CDR3 nucleotides read TGTGCCAGCAGAAGACTTGCCTACGAGCAGTACTTC.

DNA of the CDR3: TGCGCCAGCAAGACTAGCGGGCCTCCACAAGAGACCCAGTACTTC. As protein: CASKTSGPPQETQYF. The chain combines TRBV5-1 with TRBJ2-5, with TRBD2 identical over 10 bases. Trimming cost V 6 bases and J 2 bases; bases outside gene matches: 7. Germline V gives CDR1 SGHRS, CDR2 YFSETQ. CDR3 size: 15 residues.

This chain joins TRBV4-2 and TRBJ1-5; 9 bases map to TRBD1. The trim removed 0 bases at V and 6 bases at J, leaving 12 bases unmatched. The CDR3 consists of 18 residues. The germline V gene encodes CDR1 LGHNA and CDR2 YNFKEQ. CDR3 loop: CASSQESFRTGESQPQHF. In DNA, the CDR3 is TGTGCCAGCAGCCAAGAATCCTTCCGGACAGGGGAAAGTCAGCCCCAGCATTTT.

This clone appeared once. This sequence joins TRBV6-1 and TRBJ2-2; 9 positions agree with TRBD1. The CDR3 runs to 17 residues. The germline V gene has CDR1 MNHNS and CDR2 SASEGT. J was trimmed by 4 bases and V by 2 bases; bases with no gene match: 8. CDR3 bases: TGTGCCAGCAGTGAAAGCCTGGACAGGGGCCGCACCGGGGAGCTGTTTTTT. Residues: CASSESLDRGRTGELFF.

The V call is TRBV10-3, the J call TRBJ2-1, with D possibly TRBD1 on 6 matching bases. CDR1 is ENHRY and CDR2 is SYGVKD in the germline V gene. V was clipped by 6 bases and J by 7 bases, with 19 bases between them. CDR3 length: 15 residues. The CDR3 DNA reads TGTGCCATCAGAAAACAGGGTTTTCAAGATAATGAGCAGTTCTTC. This translates into CAIRKQGFQDNEQFF.

About this clone itself: Other DNA sequences in the sample encode the same CDR3. This chain links TRBV20-1 with TRBJ1-2, with a weak D call TRBD1 (6 bases). CDR3 length equals 11 residues. Per the germline V gene, CDR1 is DFQATT and CDR2 is SNEGSKA (reference sequence). Between the trimmed V and J ends, which lost 6 bases and 2 bases, there was a span of 7 bases. CDR3 residues: CSAQGNYGYTF. CDR3 coding DNA: TGCAGTGCCCAGGGGAACTATGGCTACACCTTC.

The chain couples TRBV5-1 to TRBJ2-3; tentatively, D is TRBD1 (5 bases). The V end lost 4 bases, the J end lost 5 bases, and 20 bases lay between the germline ends. Germline assignment: CDR1 SGHRS and CDR2 YFSETQ. The CDR3 spans 16 residues. The CDR3 region is CASSLRVGGAVDTQYF. The CDR3 DNA reads TGCGCCAGCAGCCTCCGGGTTGGTGGGGCGGTAGATACGCAGTATTTT. Filled out from reference TRBV5-1 and TRBJ2-3, the complete variable domain reads KAGVTQTPRYLIKTRGQQVTLSCSPISGHRSVSWYQQTPGQGLQFLFEYFSETQRNKGNFPGRFSGRQFSNSRSEMNVSTLELGDSALYLCASSLRVGGAVDTQYFGPGTRLTVL.